A selection of T cell receptor beta chains follows, all from one sample in a study of cytomegalovirus exposure and HLA in healthy donors. Sequencing was performed with immunoSEQ multiplex PCR; in TCRdb, only in-frame clones are kept and a portion is missing. The sample has 140,000 to 150,000 clones, about 80% seen once. Sequencing input: PBMCs. The receptor set was obtained from a man in his forties in good health and CMV-seronegative. The CDR3 runs from the conserved cysteine through the conserved F or W. Each record gives: clone size, V gene, J gene, D gene, CDR3 protein, CDR3 DNA. The D gene is left open where the match is weak. The size field is filled for only some rows; it gives once, few, many or a size class.

clone_size: many
v_call: TRBV6-1
j_call: TRBJ2-3
d_call: TRBD1
cdr3_aa: CASSENPGQGADTQYF
cdr3_nt: TGTGCCAGCAGTGAAAACCCGGGACAGGGGGCAGATACGCAGTATTTT

clone_size: few
v_call: TRBV27
j_call: TRBJ1-1
d_call: .
cdr3_aa: CASSLVTGGLMNTEAFF
cdr3_nt: TGTGCCAGCAGTTTAGTGACAGGAGGTCTCATGAACACTGAAGCTTTCTTT

clone_size: few
v_call: TRBV5-1
j_call: TRBJ1-5
d_call: TRBD1
cdr3_aa: CASSLDRGSNQPQHF
cdr3_nt: TGCGCCAGCAGCTTGGACAGGGGGTCCAATCAGCCCCAGCATTTT

clone_size: .
v_call: TRBV28
j_call: TRBJ1-2
d_call: TRBD1
cdr3_aa: CASSPGQARSMGGYTF
cdr3_nt: TGTGCCAGCAGCCCGGGACAGGCCCGTTCTATGGGTGGCTACACCTTC

clone_size: .
v_call: TRBV5-6
j_call: TRBJ1-2
d_call: .
cdr3_aa: CASRQPGLNYGYTF
cdr3_nt: TGTGCCAGCAGACAACCGGGACTGAACTATGGCTACACCTTC

clone_size: .
v_call: TRBV10-1
j_call: TRBJ2-2
d_call: .
cdr3_aa: CASSESGQNTGELFF
cdr3_nt: TGCGCCAGCAGTGAGTCTGGACAGAACACCGGGGAGCTGTTTTTT

clone_size: .
v_call: TRBV9
j_call: TRBJ2-1
d_call: TRBD2
cdr3_aa: CASSVVTSGEFRNEQFF
cdr3_nt: TGTGCCAGCAGCGTAGTGACTAGCGGGGAGTTTCGCAATGAGCAGTTCTTC

clone_size: .
v_call: TRBV9
j_call: TRBJ2-3
d_call: TRBD2
cdr3_aa: CASSTRGGGGTDTQYF
cdr3_nt: TGTGCCAGCAGCACAAGAGGCGGGGGAGGCACAGATACGCAGTATTTT

clone_size: .
v_call: TRBV10-3
j_call: TRBJ2-7
d_call: .
cdr3_aa: CAISEQSSSYEQYF
cdr3_nt: TGTGCCATCAGTGAACAGTCAAGCTCCTACGAGCAGTACTTC

clone_size: .
v_call: TRBV5-1
j_call: TRBJ2-7
d_call: TRBD2
cdr3_aa: CASSPSGGSTSYEQYF
cdr3_nt: TGCGCCAGCAGCCCCTCGGGGGGTTCAACATCCTACGAGCAGTACTTC

clone_size: .
v_call: TRBV7-7
j_call: TRBJ2-5
d_call: TRBD1
cdr3_aa: CASSQGDTGTQYF
cdr3_nt: TGTGCTAGCAGCCAGGGGGACACGGGGACCCAGTACTTC